This TCR beta chain was observed in a study of identical twins. TCRdb re-called the 5' RACE reads with MiXCR, one entry per CDR3 protein. Counted here are under 250,000 distinct CDR3 sequences, 6% to 8% occurring once; the ten biggest clones make up under 7%. This clonotype was observed a handful of times. Its antigen is still unknown. The V end was cut by 0 bases, the J end by 12 bases, with 16 bases between. Germline V CDR1 and CDR2: SGHDT, YYEEEE. The CDR3 consists of 14 residues. Findings and limits, study-wide: Out-of-frame alpha sequences shared between twins exhibited an excess of low generation probability. Invariant MAIT and iNKT cells may have partly biased zero-insertion analyses. Within cord blood, abundant beta clonotypes carried fewer insertions, but memory repertoires showed no such trend.

These data were likewise used in another study, on yellow fever vaccine responses in identical twins.

The V call is TRBV5-6, the J call TRBJ1-5; D remains unclear. The TCR was taken from a woman younger than 30 in good health. The specimen was CD8+ T cells sorted from blood. The CDR3 bases are TGTGCCAGCAGCTTGGGCCAGCCCAATCTTTGCCAGCATTTT. Protein sequence: CASSLGQPNLCQHF.